One and the same sample provided the 22 T cell receptor beta chains below, sequenced in a study of CD8 T cells in Susac syndrome. RNA in amounts of roughly 0.5 to 1 ug was reverse transcribed with random hexamers. From the immunoSEQ multiplex PCR reads, TCRdb called clonotypes with MiXCR, one entry per CDR3 protein. Among tens of thousands of distinct CDR3 sequences listed, 90% to 95% were seen once. What was sequenced was CD8+ T cells from PBMCs. These receptors were taken from a human donor with multiple sclerosis.

A few counts support this clonotype. The gene calls are TRBV18 and TRBJ2-1; D is undetermined. With 3 bases removed from V and 4 bases from J, the gap between germline ends came to 4 bases. The CDR3 covers 12 residues. Per germline, CDR1 KGHSH and CDR2 LQKENI. CDR3 in DNA: TGTGCCAGCTCACCGGGATACAATGAGCAGTTCTTC. Translation gives CASSPGYNEQFF.

The chain recombines TRBV6-1 with TRBJ2-2; tentatively, D is TRBD2 (7 bases). Trimming removed 2 bases at V and 3 bases at J, with 22 bases between. Germline CDR1 is MNHNS and CDR2 is SASEGT. This CDR3 is built from 19 residues. CDR3 nucleotide sequence: TGTGCCAGCAGTGAATCGACGCAGGGGACTAAGGAAGACACCGGGGAGCTGTTTTTT. Translation: CASSESTQGTKEDTGELFF.

The V call is TRBV19, the J call TRBJ2-3; 12 bases line up with TRBD2. With V trimmed by 7 bases and J by 6 bases, 8 bases remained unmatched. The CDR3 runs to 15 residues. Germline CDR1 is LNHDA and CDR2 is SQIVND (reference sequence). This CDR3 is CASTASGGAIDTQYF. The CDR3, as DNA: TGTGCCAGTACGGCTAGCGGGGGGGCCATCGATACGCAGTATTTT.

The chain employs TRBV3-1 and TRBJ2-5, with TRBD2 matching over 9 bases. Germline lookup yields CDR1 LGHDT and CDR2 YNNKEL (reference sequence). V lost 0 bases, J lost 3 bases, and 14 bases stayed unmatched. The CDR3 sequence is 19 residues long. The CDR3 DNA reads TGTGCCAGCAGCCAAGATAGAACTAGCGGGCGACTGAGAAAAGAGACCCAGTACTTC. It yields the protein CASSQDRTSGRLRKETQYF.

Here the CDR3 reads CSVRQASTDTQYF. CDR3 in DNA: TGCAGCGTGCGACAGGCCAGCACAGATACGCAGTATTTT. J is TRBJ2-3 and V is TRBV29-1, with a weak D call TRBD1 (6 bases). V lost 6 bases to trimming and J lost 0 bases, with 10 bases between them. CDR3 length equals 13 residues. The germline V gene encodes CDR1 SQVTM and CDR2 ANQGSEA.

This chain uses TRBV27 with TRBJ2-5, with D hard to call. With 6 bases removed from V and 5 bases from J, the gap between germline ends came to 13 bases. CDR1 MNHEY and CDR2 SMNVEV come from the germline V gene (reference sequence). The CDR3 sequence is 13 residues long. Here the CDR3 reads CASSTTLTETQYF. The CDR3, as DNA: TGTGCCAGCAGCACCACCCTGACCGAGACCCAGTACTTC.

This chain uses TRBV7-8 with TRBJ2-7, with 8 positions matching TRBD2. The V and J ends lost 2 bases and 6 bases, in that order; junction bases with no gene match: 9. This CDR3 contains 15 residues. The germline CDR1 and CDR2 sequences are SGHVS and FQNEAQ. CDR3 amino acids: CASSLTPGGVSEQYF. The CDR3 coding sequence is TGTGCCAGCAGCTTAACGCCCGGGGGGGTTAGCGAGCAGTACTTC.

This chain joins TRBV10-2 and TRBJ2-3; D is possibly TRBD2 (6 bases). V was cut by 4 bases and J by 0 bases, with 11 bases left in between. Germline loops: CDR1 WSHSY, CDR2 SAAADI. The CDR3 has 15 residues. CDR3 loop: CASSGTSISTDTQYF. CDR3 coding DNA: TGCGCCAGCAGTGGTACTAGCATTAGCACAGATACGCAGTATTTT.

The chain carries TRBV5-1 and TRBJ2-5; D perhaps matches TRBD1 (6 bases). Trimming pared 7 bases from V and 0 bases from J, leaving 16 bases between. The CDR3 is 15 amino acids. Germline V gene lookup returns CDR1 SGHRS and CDR2 YFSETQ. The CDR3 spells CASRPQGYNQETQYF. The DNA for the CDR3 is TGCGCCAGCCGCCCGCAGGGGTATAACCAAGAGACCCAGTACTTC.

V usage is TRBV27 and J usage is TRBJ2-3, with D possibly called TRBD1 or TRBD2 (5 bases each). Germline V lookup: CDR1 MNHEY, CDR2 SMNVEV (reference sequence). The length of the CDR3 is 15 residues. Deletions cut 2 bases from V and 0 bases from J, with 9 bases between. The CDR3 nucleotides read TGTGCCAGCAGTTTAGTCGGGGCTAGCACAGATACGCAGTATTTT. Its protein is CASSLVGASTDTQYF.

The chain joins TRBV5-6 to TRBJ2-1; 9 positions agree with TRBD2. Per germline, CDR1 SGHDT and CDR2 YYEEEE. V shed 1 base, J shed 0 bases, and the junction held 8 bases outside the gene matches. The CDR3 loop spans 18 amino acids. The CDR3 spells CASSLFGSGRNSYNEQFF. The CDR3 bases are TGTGCCAGCAGCTTGTTTGGTAGCGGGAGAAACTCCTACAATGAGCAGTTCTTC.

The CDR3 loop is CASSSNSGRSYEQYF. The CDR3 DNA follows: TGTGCCAGCAGCTCCAATAGCGGGAGATCTTACGAGCAGTACTTC. The V call is TRBV7-2, the J call TRBJ2-7, with 9 bases that match TRBD2. CDR3 length: 15 amino acids. The V segment lost 4 bases and the J segment 4 bases; nucleotides outside the gene matches: 8. Per the germline V gene, CDR1 is SGHTA and CDR2 is FQGNSA.

This chain uses TRBV13 with TRBJ2-4, with D unclear. V was pared by 4 bases and J by 0 bases, with 7 bases between. Germline CDR1 PRHDT, CDR2 FYEKMQ (reference sequence). The CDR3 has 14 residues. The CDR3 here is CASSSPVAKNIQYF. The CDR3 bases are TGTGCCAGCAGCTCGCCCGTAGCCAAAAACATTCAGTACTTC.

The chain has TRBV6-5 and TRBJ2-1, with 11 nucleotides matching TRBD1. J gave up 3 bases and V 5 bases, and 3 bases lay outside the gene matches. Germline assignment: CDR1 MNHEY and CDR2 SVGAGI. The CDR3 loop spans 15 amino acids. DNA for the CDR3: TGTGCCAGCAGTCCAGGGACAGGGGGCTACAATGAGCAGTTCTTC. Its protein is CASSPGTGGYNEQFF.

The genes are TRBV5-8 and TRBJ2-1, with TRBD1 matching over 12 bases. The CDR3 extends over 13 amino acids. V gave up 9 bases and J gave up 6 bases; unmatched junction bases: 4. Per germline, CDR1 SGHTS and CDR2 YDEGEE. CDR3 nucleotide sequence: TGTGCCACGGGACAGGGGGCCTTCAATGAGCAGTTCTTC. This codes for CATGQGAFNEQFF. Supplemented by reference TRBV5-8 and TRBJ2-1, the full variable domain reads EAGVTQSPTHLIKTRGQQATLRCSPISGHTSVYWYQQALGLGLQFLLWYDEGEERNRGNFPPRFSGRQFPNYSSELNVNALELEDSALYLCATGQGAFNEQFFGPGTRLTVL.

J is TRBJ2-1 and V is TRBV28, with D maybe TRBD2 (6 bases). The V gene lost 7 bases and the J gene lost 2 bases, with 12 bases spanning the gap. CDR1 is MDHEN, CDR2 SYDVKM, per germline. The CDR3 totals 14 residues. The CDR3 DNA reads TGTGCCAGCACAGGCGGGATGACCTACAATGAGCAGTTCTTC. It is translated as CASTGGMTYNEQFF.

The chain has TRBV3-1 and TRBJ2-5; D call uncertain. This CDR3 region has 16 residues. Between the trimmed V and J ends, which lost 3 bases and 4 bases, there was a span of 18 bases. Germline V gives CDR1 LGHDT, CDR2 YNNKEL (reference sequence). CDR3 in amino acids: CASSQQYTGFPETQYF. In DNA, the CDR3 is TGTGCCAGCAGCCAGCAATATACGGGTTTTCCAGAGACCCAGTACTTC.

V gene TRBV19 combines with J gene TRBJ2-1, with 7 positions matching TRBD2. The germline V gene has CDR1 LNHDA and CDR2 SQIVND (reference sequence). V trimming: 6 bases; J trimming: 7 bases; junction bases outside the gene matches: 3. The CDR3 spans 12 residues. The CDR3, as DNA: TGTGCCAGTAGGATCGGGGGGAATGAGCAGTTCTTC. It encodes CASRIGGNEQFF.

As concerns this clonotype: The junction and the germline gene differ at one end; a read error may be behind it. This chain connects TRBV7-8 to TRBJ2-4; possibly TRBD2 for D (7 bases). Germline values: CDR1 SGHVS, CDR2 FQNEAQ. The CDR3 totals 18 residues. The CDR3 is CASSLVPWGGRPENIQYF. In nucleotides, the CDR3 is TGTGCCAGCAGCTTAGTTCCTTGGGGGGGCCGTCCCGAAAACATTCAGTACTTT.

V and J are TRBV29-1 and TRBJ2-7, with D perhaps matching TRBD2 (6 bases). Germline values: CDR1 SQVTM, CDR2 ANQGSEA. CDR3 length: 12 residues. The V end lost 4 bases, the J end lost 3 bases, and 10 bases lay between the germline ends. The CDR3 DNA reads TGCAGCGTTGTTGGGGGGAACTACGAGCAGTACTTC. Translation: CSVVGGNYEQYF.

The chain employs TRBV24-1 and TRBJ2-3; 9 bases align to TRBD1. The CDR3 sequence is 16 residues long. After removal of 3 bases from V and 4 bases from J, the junction contained 7 bases not matched to a gene. Germline CDR1 reads KGHDR; CDR2 reads SFDVKD. The CDR3 region has the DNA TGTGCCACCAGTGATCGGGACAGGGATTCGGCAGATACGCAGTATTTT. It specifies CATSDRDRDSADTQYF.

Only one count was recorded for this clonotype. The V call is TRBV19, the J call TRBJ2-1; TRBD1 aligns across 9 bases. Germline V CDR1 and CDR2: LNHDA, SQIVND (reference sequence). The CDR3 covers 14 residues. V lost 7 bases and J lost 6; bases outside the gene matches: 7. CDR3 residues: CASTTGGGGNEQFF. In nucleotides, the CDR3 is TGTGCCAGTACTACAGGGGGCGGGGGCAATGAGCAGTTCTTC.